This T cell receptor beta chain comes out of a study of Ad26.COV2.S vaccination and SARS-CoV-2 variants. Assay used: immunoSEQ multiplex PCR; TCRdb lists only in-frame clones, some missing. The data hold more than 300,000 clones, with about 85% observed a single time. Indicated treatment: roughly 19 received Ad26.COV2.S at low or high dose, single or two shots; 5 received placebo; per-sample allocation not given. Each sample was drawn 63 days after the first injection (of vaccine or placebo). This sequence originates from a person aged 18 to 59 who received the Ad26.COV2.S COVID-19 vaccine or a placebo. Sequences were derived from peripheral blood, sampled in a trial of Ad26.COV2.S vaccine versus placebo.

The CDR3 sequence is CASSLRRQGFNYGYTF. CDR3 DNA sequence: TGTGCCAGCAGTTTACGTCGACAGGGTTTCAACTATGGCTACACCTTC. This sequence joins TRBV28 and TRBJ1-2; 7 bases are a match to TRBD1. Unmatched junction bases numbered 8, after V lost 2 bases and J lost 2 bases. Germline values: CDR1 MDHEN, CDR2 SYDVKM. The CDR3 runs to 16 residues.